The 21 T cell receptor beta chains presented below share a single source sample, sequenced in a study of blood T cell repertoires in COVID-19 (dated by TCRdb to the early 2020s). The library was generated by the immunoSEQ multiplex PCR assay. TCRdb mirrors the immuneACCESS table, restricted to in-frame sequences. Some clones are absent from its copies; in checked studies, under half trace to an unresolved V gene, and the reason for the others is unknown. This sample comprises about 160,000 clones, roughly four fifths of them detected only once. The ten largest clones add up to roughly 11% of the sample. Material: peripheral blood. The origin of the receptors is a human donor in a cohort sampled during active COVID-19.

This chain joins TRBV4-3 and TRBJ1-6; D not resolved. V was pared by 0 bases and J by 6 bases, with 12 bases between. The CDR3 is 16 amino acids. Germline V lookup: CDR1 LGHNA, CDR2 YSLEER. DNA for the CDR3: TGCGCCAGCAGCCAAGATACGGCAGCGCTTAATTCACCCCTCCACTTT. Translation gives CASSQDTAALNSPLHF.

The chain couples TRBV7-7 to TRBJ1-1; 9 bases fit TRBD1. The CDR3 runs to 12 residues. In germline, CDR1 is SSHAT, CDR2 FNYEAQ (reference sequence). Germline trimming cut 5 bases from V and 11 bases from J; bases unmatched to any gene: 6. CDR3 loop: CASSGRDRVAFF. The CDR3 nucleotides read TGTGCCAGCAGCGGCAGGGACAGGGTGGCTTTCTTT.

The rearrangement uses TRBV7-9 and TRBJ1-2; D unresolved. CDR1 and CDR2 (germline): SEHNR, FQNEAQ (reference sequence). This CDR3 contains 13 residues. V was cut by 1 base and J by 8 bases, with 11 bases left in between. The CDR3 DNA is TGTGCCAGCAGCTTAGGGCCCCTCAGGGGCTACACCTTC. It is translated as CASSLGPLRGYTF.

J is TRBJ1-3 and V is TRBV6-6, with D hard to call. The CDR3 has 15 amino acids. The germline V gene has CDR1 MNHNY and CDR2 SVGAGI (reference sequence). V was shortened by 4 bases and J by 0 bases, with 10 bases between the two germline ends. The CDR3 nucleotides read TGTGCCAGCAGTTGGCCCGCGGGCTCTGGAAACACCATATATTTT. Its protein is CASSWPAGSGNTIYF.

The chain links TRBV6-5 to TRBJ1-3, with TRBD1 matching 7 bases. This CDR3 has 13 residues. CDR1 MNHEY and CDR2 SVGAGI come from the germline V gene. Trimming at V came to 6 bases and at J to 1 base, leaving 0 bases not matched to a gene. As DNA, the CDR3 is TGTGCCAGCAGACAGGGGTCTGGAAACACCATATATTTT. Amino acids: CASRQGSGNTIYF.

The chain uses TRBV7-2 and TRBJ1-2, with D uncertain. Germline V gene data show CDR1 as SGHTA and CDR2 as FQGNSA. Between the trimmed V and J ends, which lost 7 bases and 0 bases, there was a span of 12 bases. This CDR3 is 14 amino acids long. The CDR3 is CASTLARSNYGYTF. The CDR3 DNA reads TGTGCCAGCACCCTAGCCAGGTCTAACTATGGCTACACCTTC.

This sequence joins TRBV11-2 and TRBJ1-3; D uncertain. Trimming stripped 5 bases from V and 4 bases from J, with 9 bases between. The germline V gene has CDR1 SGHAT and CDR2 FQNNGV. CDR3 length: 13 amino acids. CDR3 nucleotide sequence: TGTGCCAGCAGCCTAGTTAGCGGAAACACCATATATTTT. This translates into CASSLVSGNTIYF.

This clone was found once. CDR3 in DNA: TGTGCCAGCAGCTTGGGACTAGCGGGAGGGAAGGAGCAGTTCTTC. Its protein product is CASSLGLAGGKEQFF. This sequence joins TRBV7-9 and TRBJ2-1, with 16 positions matching TRBD2. The germline V gene encodes CDR1 SEHNR and CDR2 FQNEAQ (reference sequence). The V gene end was trimmed by 3 bases and the J gene end by 10 bases; junction bases not matched to a gene: 3. The CDR3 is 15 amino acids.

The gene calls are TRBV7-9 and TRBJ2-5; no clear D. V was cut by 2 bases and J by 5 bases, with 3 bases left in between. This CDR3 contains 11 residues. CDR1 and CDR2 (germline): SEHNR, FQNEAQ (reference sequence). This CDR3 reads CASSLLETQYF. The CDR3 DNA is TGTGCCAGCAGCTTACTGGAGACCCAGTACTTC.

The V and J genes are TRBV7-2 and TRBJ2-7; 11 bases are a match to TRBD2. V lost 1 base, J lost 3 bases, and 5 bases stayed unmatched. The germline V gene encodes CDR1 SGHTA and CDR2 FQGNSA. The CDR3 consists of 16 residues. The CDR3 loop reads CASSLGGLAVDYEQYF. CDR3 nucleotides: TGTGCCAGCAGCTTAGGGGGACTAGCGGTAGACTACGAGCAGTACTTC.

The V and J genes are TRBV10-3 and TRBJ2-7; the D is unclear. This CDR3 contains 13 residues. Trimming removed 8 bases from V and 0 bases from J, with 11 bases in between. CDR1 and CDR2 from the germline V gene are ENHRY and SYGVKD. The DNA for the CDR3 is TGTGCCATCGGCGAGTCCTCCTCCTACGAGCAGTACTTC. Its protein product is CAIGESSSYEQYF.

The genes are TRBV29-1 and TRBJ1-3, with D unclear. The CDR3 spans 13 residues. Trimming left V 5 bases short and J 0 bases short, with 8 bases between. Germline V gene sequence: CDR1 SQVTM, CDR2 ANQGSEA. Here the CDR3 DNA reads TGCAGCGTTTTTACGAGCTCTGGAAACACCATATATTTT. Encoded protein: CSVFTSSGNTIYF.

The rearrangement uses TRBV7-9 and TRBJ2-5; TRBD2 is a possible D gene (5 bases). The V gene lost 5 bases and the J gene lost 4 bases, with 17 bases spanning the gap. Germline V gene sequence: CDR1 SEHNR, CDR2 FQNEAQ (reference sequence). The CDR3 spans 15 residues. In DNA form, the CDR3 reads TGTGCCAGCAGCGAAGGCGTCCACGAGGGAGAGACCCAGTACTTC. Protein: CASSEGVHEGETQYF.

The V gene is TRBV7-2, the J gene TRBJ1-4; 7 nucleotides match TRBD1. This CDR3 has 14 amino acids. V lost 6 bases to trimming and J lost 8 bases; unmatched junction nucleotides: 9. Germline V CDR1 and CDR2: SGHTA, FQGNSA. CDR3 region: CASSRGGAGEKLFF. CDR3 nucleotides: TGTGCCAGCAGTAGAGGGGGCGCTGGGGAAAAACTGTTTTTT.

The CDR3 DNA follows: TGTGCCAGCAGCTTCTCCAGGGGGACAGGGGGATACGATGAGCAGTTCTTC. Translating it yields CASSFSRGTGGYDEQFF. The V and J genes are TRBV11-3 and TRBJ2-1, with 11 bases aligning to TRBD1. The CDR3 consists of 17 residues. Trimming removed 3 bases from V and 8 bases from J; junction bases left unmatched: 12. Germline V gene sequence: CDR1 SGHNT, CDR2 YENEEA. Full variable domain (missing parts from reference TRBV11-3 and TRBJ2-1): EAGVVQSPRYKIIEKKQPVAFWCNPISGHNTLYWYLQNLGQGPELLIRYENEEAVDDSQLPKDRFSAERLKGVDSTLKIQPAELGDSAVYLCASSFSRGTGGYDEQFFGPGTRLTVL.

The rearrangement joins TRBV16 to TRBJ1-5; 7 positions agree with TRBD1. This CDR3 spans 16 amino acids. Per the germline V gene, CDR1 is KGHSY and CDR2 is FQNENV. Trimming cost V 3 bases and J 1 base; bases outside gene matches: 6. CDR3: CASSHMTGLSNQPQHF. In DNA, the CDR3 is TGTGCCAGCAGCCATATGACAGGGCTAAGCAATCAGCCCCAGCATTTT.

The chain uses TRBV19 and TRBJ2-5; D is unclear. Germline V gives CDR1 LNHDA, CDR2 SQIVND (reference sequence). The CDR3 runs to 13 residues. With 6 bases removed from V and 8 bases from J, the gap between germline ends came to 16 bases. As DNA, the CDR3 is TGTGCCAGTAGCGTGACTGAGCTCCACACCCAGTACTTC. Protein: CASSVTELHTQYF. Full variable domain (rest looked up from reference TRBV19 and TRBJ2-5): DGGITQSPKYLFRKEGQNVTLSCEQNLNHDAMYWYRQDPGQGLRLIYYSQIVNDFQKGDIAEGYSVSREKKESFPLTVTSAQKNPTAFYLCASSVTELHTQYFGPGTRLLVL.

This clone was found a few times. The V call is TRBV2, the J call TRBJ2-5, with D perhaps matching TRBD2 (6 bases). CDR1 and CDR2 (germline): SNHLY, FYNNEI. Trimming took off 8 bases at V and 1 base at J, with 11 bases between the two ends. This CDR3 is built from 13 residues. CDR3 DNA: TGTGCCAGCCATCGGGACTTCCAAGAGACCCAGTACTTC. It specifies CASHRDFQETQYF.

The genes are TRBV11-3 and TRBJ2-3; 9 bases fit TRBD2. Germline CDR1 is SGHNT and CDR2 is YENEEA. V was pared by 0 bases and J by 2 bases, with 6 bases of the junction left unmatched. The CDR3 contains 17 residues. DNA of the CDR3: TGTGCCAGCAGCTTAGATCCGGCGGGAGGGCCCACAGATACGCAGTATTTT. This translates into CASSLDPAGGPTDTQYF. Filled out from reference TRBV11-3 and TRBJ2-3, the complete variable domain reads EAGVVQSPRYKIIEKKQPVAFWCNPISGHNTLYWYLQNLGQGPELLIRYENEEAVDDSQLPKDRFSAERLKGVDSTLKIQPAELGDSAVYLCASSLDPAGGPTDTQYFGPGTRLTVL.

The chain links TRBV9 to TRBJ2-2; a possible D gene is TRBD2 (5 bases). Trimming stripped 4 bases from V and 5 bases from J, with 15 bases between. The CDR3 is made up of 15 amino acids. Germline values: CDR1 SGDLS, CDR2 YYNGEE. The CDR3 sequence: CASSPSWTRTGELFF. In nucleotides, the CDR3 is TGTGCCAGCAGCCCGTCTTGGACTCGTACCGGGGAGCTGTTTTTT.

This chain connects TRBV3-1 (or the pseudogene TRBV3-2) to TRBJ1-2; D is unresolved. Germline V gene data show CDR1 as LGHDT and CDR2 as YNNKEL (reference sequence). Trimming pared 3 bases from V and 8 bases from J, leaving 10 bases between. CDR3 size: 12 residues. DNA of the CDR3: TGTGCCAGCAGCCATCAGCCGGGGGGCTACACCTTC. It codes for CASSHQPGGYTF.